This entry features one T cell receptor beta chain sequence. Its matching antigen is unknown. The sample belongs to a study of T cells in Graves' hyperthyroidism and ophthalmopathy. Study-level points and caveats: Most expanded thyroid clonotypes above 0.001 recurred in blood. Ophthalmopathy was separated from stable hyperthyroidism by a 13 V-J model.

The investigators amplified TCR beta CDR3 regions from RNA transcripts. The TCR CDR3 first-round RT-PCR relied on the HTBI primer set. TCRdb reanalysed the multiplex PCR reads using MiXCR and keeps one entry per CDR3 protein. The sample holds 550,000 to 650,000 distinct CDR3 sequences, more than 11% seen once. Material: blood. The clonotype was recovered from a young woman with Graves' hyperthyroidism that later progressed to Graves' ophthalmopathy.

The CDR3 DNA sequence: TGTGCCAGTAGTTGGGAGGGGAATCAGCCCCAGCATTTT. Amino acids: CASSWEGNQPQHF. This chain links TRBV19 with TRBJ1-5, with a tentative D call TRBD1 (5 bases). The CDR3 runs 13 residues. The V and J ends lost 5 bases and 4 bases respectively, with 9 bases between them. Germline CDR1 reads LNHDA; CDR2 reads SQIVND (reference sequence). The full variable domain, completed using reference TRBV19 and TRBJ1-5, is DGGITQSPKYLFRKEGQNVTLSCEQNLNHDAMYWYRQDPGQGLRLIYYSQIVNDFQKGDIAEGYSVSREKKESFPLTVTSAQKNPTAFYLCASSWEGNQPQHFGDGTRLSIL.